This T cell receptor beta chain was identified during a study of T-cell memory formation after mild COVID-19. Across the whole study: Largely donor-specific sequence clusters came from two donors.

This clonotype was recorded a few times. Its specificity is not known. Study outcomes and limitations: Memory cells collected pre-infection included some clones that later responded, suggesting cross-reactive memory joined. Clones contracting across day 15 to 85 had a balanced CD4/CD8 profile; later expanding clones leaned CD4+.

5'RACE primed at constant segments yielded TCR alpha and TCR beta cDNA libraries bearing sample barcodes and UMIs. TCRdb reprocessed the 5' RACE reads via MiXCR and lists one record per CDR3 protein. This sample yields about 400,000 distinct CDR3 sequences, of which approximately 25% are seen a single time; around 8.1% belongs to the top ten. Between the trimmed V and J ends, which lost 7 bases and 9 bases, there was a span of 19 bases. Germline CDR1 reads SGHTA; CDR2 reads FQGNSA. The CDR3 has 15 residues. The chain is built from TRBV7-2 and TRBJ1-6; D perhaps matches TRBD1 (6 bases). The source material was PBMCs or a T cell subset sorted from them (not recorded which). The sequence was obtained from an adult woman who had mild COVID-19 (a few samples of this study predate the infection). Cell type and time point are not known. CDR3 sequence: CASTLEVRGGSPLHF. CDR3 in DNA: TGTGCCAGCACCCTAGAGGTCAGGGGCGGTTCACCCCTCCACTTT.